The clone carrying this T cell receptor (beta chain) was recorded at least ten times. There were healthy Caucasian individuals from Russia, aged roughly 6 to 95, serving as donors. Every sample gave at least 5.5 micrograms of total RNA when it was extracted. These data are taken from a study of blood T cells in healthy people across ages. The CDR3 is 17 residues long. V shed 2 bases and J 0 bases; nucleotides not matched to a gene: 4. The germline gives CDR1 SGHAT, CDR2 FQNNGV. The authors ran a second PCR of 7 to 11 cycles using a sample-barcoded 5' primer and a J-beta primer mix. A 12-random-nucleotide template-switch adaptor tagged each cDNA molecule. MiXCR, applied by TCRdb to the 5' RACE reads, yields one record per CDR3 protein. The data hold approximately 1.5 million distinct CDR3 sequences, with about 31% observed a single time.

The source is a woman aged 25 to 39 in good health. Sequenced material: blood. The rearrangement joins TRBV11-2 to TRBJ2-6, with 7 bases lining up with TRBD1. CDR3 sequence: CASSLNRDSSGANVLTF. DNA for the CDR3: TGTGCCAGCAGCTTAAACCGGGACAGCTCTGGGGCCAACGTCCTGACTTTC. Together with reference TRBV11-2 and TRBJ2-6, the CDR3 gives the full variable domain: EAGVAQSPRYKIIEKRQSVAFWCNPISGHATLYWYQQILGQGPKLLIQFQNNGVVDDSQLPKDRFSAERLKGVDSTLKIQPAKLEDSAVYLCASSLNRDSSGANVLTFGAGSRLTVL.